These 5 T cell receptor beta chains came from one sample sequenced in a study of T cell responses to AZD1222 COVID-19 vaccine. TCRdb's table, derived via immunoSEQ multiplex PCR, lists solely in-frame clones and lacks some. Among 130,000 to 150,000 clones listed, around 91% were seen once. This specimen consisted of peripheral blood, obtained on day 0 of AZD1222 vaccination. The receptors stem from an adult in good health.

This chain uses TRBV3-1 (or the pseudogene TRBV3-2) with TRBJ1-1, with D hard to call. Germline V gene lookup returns CDR1 LGHDT and CDR2 YNNKEL (reference sequence). The CDR3 has 13 amino acids. V lost 8 bases and J 1 base, leaving 11 bases between the germline ends. The CDR3, as DNA: TGTGCCAGCCAATACTGGGGGAACACTGAAGCTTTCTTT. Translated, it gives CASQYWGNTEAFF.

The gene calls are TRBV7-2 and TRBJ1-5; D not certain. The CDR3 totals 14 residues. The V gene's germline CDR1 is SGHTA and CDR2 FQGNSA. V lost 2 bases to trimming and J lost 2 bases, with 7 bases between them. CDR3 sequence reads: CASSLFSGNQPQHF. CDR3 in DNA: TGTGCCAGCAGCTTATTTAGTGGCAATCAGCCCCAGCATTTT.

CDR3 sequence: CATGTNRGWDSPLHF. The CDR3 coding sequence is TGTGCCACCGGGACGAACAGGGGGTGGGATTCACCCCTCCACTTT. The V call is TRBV15, the J call TRBJ1-6; TRBD1 aligns across 8 bases. Germline V gene sequence: CDR1 LNHNV, CDR2 YYDKDF (reference sequence). The length of the CDR3 is 15 residues. The trim removed 8 bases at V and 8 bases at J, leaving 11 bases unmatched.

The rearrangement links TRBV20-1 to TRBJ2-7; D ambiguous. CDR3 length equals 10 residues. The germline V gene has CDR1 DFQATT and CDR2 SNEGSKA (reference sequence). Trimming removed 3 bases from V and 9 bases from J, with 9 bases in between. CDR3 in DNA: TGCAGTGCTAGTATGGGTGTGCAGTACTTC. It encodes CSASMGVQYF.

The chain joins TRBV19 to TRBJ1-5, with TRBD1 as a possible D gene (6 bases). The V end was cut by 5 bases, the J end by 8 bases, with 13 bases between. The CDR3 sequence is 13 residues long. Germline V lookup: CDR1 LNHDA, CDR2 SQIVND (reference sequence). The CDR3: CASSGTWVKPQHF. The CDR3 nucleotides are TGTGCCAGTAGTGGGACATGGGTCAAGCCCCAGCATTTT.